Described below is a single TCR beta chain sequence and its context. The antigen is unknown. The data stem from a study of neoadjuvant nivolumab and ipilimumab in lung cancer. Whole-study results and caveats: Resected tumors had greater TCR richness and clonality than uninvolved lung. Blood richness before therapy tracked richness in tumors resected after neoadjuvant therapy. From pretherapy to surgery, tumor richness and clonality rose with dual therapy.

Trimming took 0 bases from V and 2 from J, leaving 9 bases between them. The CDR3 runs to 15 residues. CDR1 and CDR2 (germline): LGHNA, YNFKEQ. TCRdb's copy holds only in-frame clones and misses some; the assay was immunoSEQ multiplex PCR. The sample lists 30,000 or so clones, just over 90% occurring once. The sequence was obtained from an adult with non-small cell lung cancer. Sequencing was performed on peripheral blood, taken after neoadjuvant nivolumab, alone or with ipilimumab, at or shortly before surgery. The chain carries TRBV4-2 and TRBJ2-3; no reliable D call. CDR3 sequence reads: CASSQDFRITDTQYF. CDR3 bases: TGTGCCAGCAGCCAAGATTTCAGGATCACAGATACGCAGTATTTT.